Listed here are 28 T cell receptor beta chains from one sample, sequenced in a study of identical twins. Each CDR3 protein is one row after TCRdb ran MiXCR on the 5' RACE reads. Of over 600,000 distinct CDR3 sequences listed, 21% were seen once; the top ten hold 4% to 4.5%. These records were also assigned to another study, of T cells expressing NK-cell markers.

The material sequenced was PBMCs. The receptor set was obtained from a young woman in good health.

This clonotype was seen a handful of times. The chain uses TRBV20-1 and TRBJ2-7; no clear D gene. The germline V gene encodes CDR1 DFQATT and CDR2 SNEGSKA (reference sequence). Trimming left V 6 bases short and J 7 bases short, with 16 bases between. The CDR3 is 12 amino acids. CDR3 coding DNA: TGCAGTGCCGCGCGGACCCAGCTGGAGCAGTACTTC. It translates to CSAARTQLEQYF.

This clonotype was seen only once. The chain is built from TRBV30 and TRBJ2-7, with no clear D. The V end lost 0 bases, the J end lost 7 bases, and 13 bases lay between the germline ends. Looked up from germline, CDR1 is GTSNPN and CDR2 is SVGIG (reference sequence). The CDR3 extends over 13 amino acids. CDR3 region: CAWSVLPYLEQYF. The CDR3 region has the DNA TGTGCCTGGAGTGTACTGCCTTATCTAGAGCAGTACTTC.

On this clonotype itself: At one end the junction does not follow the germline gene, possibly because of a read error. This chain uses TRBV11-1 with TRBJ2-1; TRBD2 agrees at 12 bases. Germline V CDR1 and CDR2: SGHAT, FQDESV (reference sequence). The CDR3 loop spans 18 amino acids. CDR3: CASSPIMTSGSRYNEQLF. As DNA, the CDR3 is TGTGCCAGCAGCCCGATCATGACTAGCGGGAGTCGGTACAATGAGCAGTTATTC.

This clonotype was seen at least ten times. The V call is TRBV20-1, the J call TRBJ1-1; no definite D call. Germline CDR1 and CDR2: DFQATT and SNEGSKA (reference sequence). Between the trimmed V and J ends, which lost 0 bases and 3 bases, there was a span of 14 bases. The CDR3 runs 15 residues. The CDR3 reads CSARDPRPFDTEAFF. The CDR3 DNA follows: TGCAGTGCTAGAGATCCTCGCCCCTTTGACACTGAAGCTTTCTTT.

The V and J genes are TRBV7-9 and TRBJ2-1; possible D gene TRBD1, 5 bases. The germline V gene has CDR1 SEHNR and CDR2 FQNEAQ (reference sequence). The ends were cut back, 2 bases at V and 1 base at J, with 9 bases in the middle. This CDR3 has 15 amino acids. The CDR3 protein is CASSLRTGSYNEQFF. The CDR3 bases are TGTGCCAGCAGCTTAAGAACAGGTTCCTACAATGAGCAGTTCTTC.

This clonotype was seen repeatedly, ten times or more. The chain carries TRBV12-3 or TRBV12-4 and TRBJ2-3; TRBD2 agrees at 7 bases. The CDR3 loop spans 16 amino acids. J gave up 2 bases and V 5 bases, and 10 bases lay outside the gene matches. This chain's CDR3 is CASSPYRAGDTDTQYF. CDR3 nucleotides: TGTGCCAGCAGTCCCTATAGGGCGGGAGACACAGATACGCAGTATTTT.

The gene calls are TRBV29-1 and TRBJ1-2, with 10 bases matching TRBD1. The CDR3 runs 14 residues. Germline V CDR1 and CDR2: SQVTM, ANQGSEA. J lost 6 bases, V lost 6 bases, and 10 bases had no gene match. CDR3 nucleotide sequence: TGCAGCGTCCTCGGGACAGGGGATGGTAATGGCTACACCTTC. The encoded protein is CSVLGTGDGNGYTF.

This clonotype was seen only a few times. V and J are TRBV25-1 and TRBJ2-2; unclear D gene. Germline V gene sequence: CDR1 MGHDK, CDR2 SYGVNS. Trimming pared 5 bases from V and 8 bases from J, leaving 9 bases between. This CDR3 is 12 amino acids long. The CDR3 is CASSLGIGELFF. The DNA of the CDR3 is TGTGCCAGCAGTCTAGGTATTGGGGAGCTGTTTTTT.

This clonotype showed up just a few times. The chain combines TRBV20-1 with TRBJ2-7; D possibly corresponds to TRBD1 (6 bases). Germline V gene lookup returns CDR1 DFQATT and CDR2 SNEGSKA (reference sequence). V was cut by 2 bases and J by 4 bases, with 15 bases left in between. There are 14 residues in the CDR3. DNA for the CDR3: TGCAGTGCTAGACAGGCTGGGGGCCTTTACGAGCAGTACTTC. Amino acid sequence: CSARQAGGLYEQYF.

This clonotype was seen only a few times. The J gene is TRBJ2-1, the V gene TRBV19; 8 bases fit TRBD2. The CDR3 has 14 amino acids. V was clipped by 3 bases and J by 7 bases; unmatched bases: 5. Germline V lookup: CDR1 LNHDA, CDR2 SQIVND (reference sequence). For the CDR3, the DNA is TGTGCCAGTAGTATGGGCGGGAGGAGGAATGAGCAGTTCTTC. Amino acid sequence: CASSMGGRRNEQFF.

This clonotype was detected a few times. This chain connects TRBV7-2 to TRBJ2-2; D call uncertain. The CDR3 length is 15 residues. The V gene's germline CDR1 is SGHTA and CDR2 FQGNSA. Trimming pared 2 bases from V and 0 bases from J, leaving 7 bases between. The CDR3 region is CASSLTVSNTGELFF. The CDR3 bases are TGTGCCAGCAGCTTAACCGTATCGAACACCGGGGAGCTGTTTTTT.

CDR3 amino acids: CSVVSGSYEQFF. CDR3 sequence (DNA): TGCAGCGTTGTTAGCGGGAGTTATGAGCAGTTCTTC. This chain joins TRBV29-1 and TRBJ2-1; the match to TRBD2 covers 9 bases. Per the germline V gene, CDR1 is SQVTM and CDR2 is ANQGSEA. Unmatched junction bases numbered 3, after V lost 4 bases and J lost 8 bases. The length of the CDR3 is 12 residues.

V gene TRBV4-3 combines with J gene TRBJ1-2; D is unresolved. The ends were cut back, 6 bases at V and 5 bases at J, with 19 bases in the middle. Germline V CDR1 and CDR2: LGHNA, YSLEER. The CDR3 spans 15 residues. The CDR3 coding sequence is TGCGCCAGCAGGGGAGTTTTCAACTCCAATTATGGCTACACCTTC. Protein product: CASRGVFNSNYGYTF.

The J gene is TRBJ2-7, the V gene TRBV6-1; 9 bases are shared with TRBD1. V was clipped by 9 bases and J by 3 bases; unmatched bases: 15. CDR3 size: 16 residues. Germline CDR1 reads MNHNS; CDR2 reads SASEGT. The CDR3 sequence: CASWGSGTGNDYEQYF. In nucleotides, the CDR3 is TGTGCCAGTTGGGGATCTGGGACAGGGAACGACTACGAGCAGTACTTC.

The chain combines TRBV12-1 with TRBJ2-2; the D call of TRBD1 is as the table states it, not checked on the DNA. TRBV12-1 is a pseudogene locus. This CDR3 is built from 14 residues. The CDR3 region has the DNA TGTGCCAGCAGCTTTGGTCCCCTCAGCGGGGAGCTGTTTTTT. It yields the protein CASSFGPLSGELFF.

This clonotype was recorded many times. This chain links TRBV20-1 with TRBJ1-1; D gene uncertain. Germline V CDR1 and CDR2: DFQATT, SNEGSKA (reference sequence). V was pared by 2 bases and J by 1 base, with 5 bases between. The CDR3 consists of 12 residues. The CDR3 sequence: CSARRQNTEAFF. The CDR3 DNA reads as TGCAGTGCTAGACGGCAGAACACTGAAGCTTTCTTT.

The chain recombines TRBV27 with TRBJ2-2, with unresolved D. CDR3 length: 14 amino acids. Germline loops: CDR1 MNHEY, CDR2 SMNVEV (reference sequence). V was pared by 4 bases and J by 7 bases, with 13 bases between. CDR3 in DNA: TGTGCCAGCAGTTCTGTAGGGAAGGGCGGGGAGCTGTTTTTT. It yields the protein CASSSVGKGGELFF.

There are a few counts of this clonotype. DNA of the CDR3: TGTGCCAGCATCCAACAGGGGGTCGGAGGGGAGCTGTTTTTT. It is translated as CASIQQGVGGELFF. The chain carries TRBV7-9 and TRBJ2-2; TRBD1 agrees at 8 bases. The J segment lost 8 bases and the V segment lost 7 bases, leaving 9 bases of the junction unmatched. There are 14 residues in the CDR3. Germline V gene sequence: CDR1 SEHNR, CDR2 FQNEAQ (reference sequence).

V usage is TRBV20-1 and J usage is TRBJ2-7; D is perhaps TRBD2 (5 bases). The CDR3 sequence is 16 residues long. Between the trimmed V and J ends, which lost 3 bases and 4 bases, there was a span of 22 bases. CDR1 and CDR2 from the germline V gene are DFQATT and SNEGSKA (reference sequence). CDR3 sequence reads: CSARSTLAPRGYEQYF. The CDR3 coding sequence is TGCAGTGCTAGGTCAACTTTGGCCCCCCGGGGATACGAGCAGTACTTC.

There are a few counts of this clonotype. The rearrangement uses TRBV5-1 and TRBJ2-3; no clear D. V lost 0 bases and J lost 6, with 8 bases in between. Germline lookup yields CDR1 SGHRS and CDR2 YFSETQ. The CDR3 is 13 amino acids. The CDR3: CASSLVPGDTQYF. DNA for the CDR3: TGCGCCAGCAGCTTGGTCCCCGGGGATACGCAGTATTTT.

This clonotype was observed a handful of times. J is TRBJ2-1 and V is TRBV20-1, with 7 bases matching TRBD2. The CDR3 loop spans 16 amino acids. After removal of 3 bases from V and 3 bases from J, the junction contained 11 bases not matched to a gene. CDR1 and CDR2 from the germline V gene are DFQATT and SNEGSKA (reference sequence). CDR3 amino acids: CSARVRGGTNYNEQFF. CDR3 sequence (DNA): TGCAGTGCTAGGGTAAGAGGCGGGACTAACTACAATGAGCAGTTCTTC.

This clonotype was counted ten times or more. The J gene is TRBJ2-1, the V gene TRBV29-1, with TRBD2 identical over 8 bases. Per germline, CDR1 SQVTM and CDR2 ANQGSEA. This CDR3 is 16 amino acids long. Germline trimming cut 3 bases from V and 4 bases from J; bases unmatched to any gene: 11. DNA for the CDR3: TGCAGCGTTGAGGGACTCGGGGGGGTAACATACAATGAGCAGTTCTTC. Translating gives CSVEGLGGVTYNEQFF.

The chain combines TRBV28 with TRBJ2-3, with 9 bases lining up with TRBD1. Trimming took 5 bases from V and 2 from J; bases not matched to a gene: 5. The CDR3 is 15 amino acids. CDR1 and CDR2 (germline): MDHEN, SYDVKM. CDR3 residues: CASSQTGGITDTQYF. The CDR3, as DNA: TGTGCCAGCAGTCAGACAGGGGGGATCACAGATACGCAGTATTTT.

The chain combines TRBV27 with TRBJ1-6; 8 bases are a match to TRBD1. After removal of 7 bases from V and 8 bases from J, the junction contained 4 bases not matched to a gene. The CDR3 is 13 amino acids. In germline, CDR1 is MNHEY, CDR2 SMNVEV (reference sequence). The CDR3 reads CASKMTGDSPLHF. The CDR3, as DNA: TGTGCCAGCAAGATGACAGGGGATTCACCCCTCCACTTT.

The J gene is TRBJ2-7, the V gene TRBV6-5; possibly TRBD2 for D (5 bases). The CDR3 sequence is 12 residues long. The V end lost 8 bases, the J end lost 2 bases, and 10 bases lay between the germline ends. Germline CDR1 is MNHEY and CDR2 is SVGAGI. The CDR3 DNA follows: TGTGCCAGCGGGAGCCCGACCTACGAGCAGTACTTC. Amino acid sequence: CASGSPTYEQYF.

This clonotype was recorded a few times. The chain links TRBV29-1 to TRBJ2-5; D unclear. The CDR3 covers 13 residues. Per the germline V gene, CDR1 is SQVTM and CDR2 is ANQGSEA. Trimming took off 6 bases at V and 1 base at J, with 12 bases between the two ends. The CDR3, as DNA: TGCAGCGTCAGCCGCACAGTCCAAGAGACCCAGTACTTC. Its protein is CSVSRTVQETQYF. The variable domain in full, completed from reference TRBV29-1 and TRBJ2-5, reads SAVISQKPSRDICQRGTSLTIQCQVDSQVTMMFWYRQQPGQSLTLIATANQGSEATYESGFVIDKFPISRPNLTFSTLTVSNMSPEDSSIYLCSVSRTVQETQYFGPGTRLLVL.

This clonotype was found a few times. The V call is TRBV6-5, the J call TRBJ1-1, with D maybe TRBD1 (5 bases). The CDR3 is 15 amino acids. Looked up from germline, CDR1 is MNHEY and CDR2 is SVGAGI. With 2 bases removed from V and 2 bases from J, the gap between germline ends came to 12 bases. The chain's CDR3 is CASSYIPGGNTEAFF. The CDR3 DNA is TGTGCCAGCAGTTACATCCCGGGGGGAAACACTGAAGCTTTCTTT.

The chain carries TRBV20-1 and TRBJ2-5, with TRBD2 as a possible D gene (6 bases). V was shortened by 1 base and J by 5 bases, with 17 bases between the two germline ends. CDR1 and CDR2 from the germline V gene are DFQATT and SNEGSKA (reference sequence). There are 15 residues in the CDR3. The CDR3 reads CSARVGGGVWETQYF. The CDR3 coding sequence is TGCAGTGCTAGAGTGGGAGGCGGCGTTTGGGAGACCCAGTACTTC.